The T cell receptor beta chain described here comes from a study of blood T cell repertoires in COVID-19. Study summary: Acute and convalescent COVID-19 specimens originated in the United States, Italy and Spain. PBMCs, B-cell-depleted T cells, or T cells were the source of the cDNA or gDNA that made up the material.

The CDR3 is made up of 15 amino acids. J was trimmed by 1 base and V by 4 bases; bases with no gene match: 2. Germline-derived CDR1 and CDR2 are LGHDT and YNNKEL (reference sequence). Authors' analysis steps: Reference gene primer amplification yielded estimated nucleated cell counts. Only in-frame clones appear in the TCRdb table, and some are missing; sequencing was by immunoSEQ multiplex PCR. The D gene and trimming were derived from the DNA, and the V and J assignments and clone size from that table. The sample gives 200,000 to 250,000 clones, less than 90% of which show up once; 5.1% is in the top ten.

This chain links TRBV3-1 (or the pseudogene TRBV3-2) with TRBJ1-5; 9 bases match TRBD1. This receptor was identified in a woman aged 55-69 years who had recovered from COVID-19. Sequencing used peripheral blood. CDR3 residues: CASSPTGGSNQPQHF. DNA of the CDR3: TGTGCCAGCAGCCCCACAGGGGGCAGCAATCAGCCCCAGCATTTT.